The 12 T cell receptor beta chains below come from one sample, sequenced in a study of blood T cell repertoires in COVID-19. Clones were read by immunoSEQ multiplex PCR, and TCRdb kept only the in-frame ones, dropping some. This sample has 75,000 to 90,000 clones, with roughly 80% found just once. The sample was peripheral blood. The receptors were sampled from an elderly man with active or convalescent COVID-19.

The chain employs TRBV28 and TRBJ1-3; 8 bases map to TRBD1. This CDR3 has 19 residues. J gave up 0 bases and V 5 bases, and 15 bases lay outside the gene matches. Germline CDR1 and CDR2: MDHEN and SYDVKM. CDR3 loop: CASSRWTGTTQVSGNTIYF. The CDR3 DNA follows: TGTGCCAGCAGTAGATGGACAGGGACAACACAAGTCTCTGGAAACACCATATATTTT.

The rearrangement joins TRBV5-1 to TRBJ1-4; D is uncertain. The CDR3 runs to 13 residues. Trimming left V 6 bases short and J 6 bases short, with 12 bases between. The germline CDR1 and CDR2 sequences are SGHRS and YFSETQ. The CDR3: CASKETDYEKLFF. The CDR3 nucleotides are TGCGCCAGCAAGGAGACGGACTATGAAAAACTGTTTTTT.

This clone has only a few counts. The genes are TRBV2 and TRBJ2-2; 9 nucleotides line up with TRBD2. The CDR3 has 16 residues. Germline CDR1 is SNHLY and CDR2 is FYNNEI. J lost 8 bases, V lost 3 bases, and 10 bases had no gene match. The CDR3 reads CASSDKLAGVVGELFF. In DNA form, the CDR3 reads TGTGCCAGCAGTGACAAGTTAGCGGGAGTAGTTGGGGAGCTGTTTTTT.

This clone was detected only once. V usage is TRBV4-2 and J usage is TRBJ2-5, with 11 nucleotides matching TRBD2. Germline lookup yields CDR1 LGHNA and CDR2 YNFKEQ. V shed 4 bases and J 6 bases; nucleotides not matched to a gene: 4. The CDR3 length is 14 residues. CDR3 nucleotide sequence: TGTGCCAGCAGCCTAGCGGGAGGGGGGAAGACCCAGTACTTC. The encoded protein is CASSLAGGGKTQYF.

This chain connects TRBV3-1 (or the pseudogene TRBV3-2) to TRBJ2-1; the match to TRBD2 covers 8 bases. The CDR3 sequence is 12 residues long. V trimming: 3 bases; J trimming: 10 bases; junction bases outside the gene matches: 2. CDR1 LGHDT and CDR2 YNNKEL come from the germline V gene (reference sequence). The CDR3 DNA sequence: TGTGCCAGCAGCCATACTAGCGGAGAGCAGTTCTTC. Protein product: CASSHTSGEQFF.

A few counts support this clone. The CDR3 region has the DNA TGTGCCAGCAGCTTAGAACAGAACACTGAAGCTTTCTTT. This codes for CASSLEQNTEAFF. V is TRBV7-9 and J is TRBJ1-1; D is uncertain. The CDR3 is 13 amino acids. Per the germline V gene, CDR1 is SEHNR and CDR2 is FQNEAQ (reference sequence). Trimming cost V 1 base and J 1 base, with 4 bases left between them.

V and J are TRBV18 and TRBJ2-2; TRBD1 might be the D (6 bases). The germline V gene encodes CDR1 KGHSH and CDR2 LQKENI. V was trimmed by 5 bases and J by 2 bases, leaving 12 bases between them. The length of the CDR3 is 15 residues. The CDR3: CASSETGSNTGELFF. The CDR3 coding sequence is TGTGCCAGCTCAGAGACAGGCAGCAACACCGGGGAGCTGTTTTTT.

The chain recombines TRBV5-1 with TRBJ1-2; TRBD1 matches 7 bases. The CDR3 has 17 amino acids. Per the germline V gene, CDR1 is SGHRS and CDR2 is YFSETQ. V was pared by 0 bases and J by 3 bases, with 11 bases of the junction left unmatched. The CDR3 region is CASSLGQGSKNDYGYTF. In DNA form, the CDR3 reads TGCGCCAGCAGCTTGGGACAGGGTTCTAAGAATGACTATGGCTACACCTTC.

The V call is TRBV29-1, the J call TRBJ1-1; 8 nucleotides agree with TRBD1. V shed 6 bases, J shed 5 bases, and the junction held 14 bases outside the gene matches. Per the germline V gene, CDR1 is SQVTM and CDR2 is ANQGSEA. The length of the CDR3 is 15 residues. CDR3 DNA sequence: TGCAGCGTCCAACTCGTCCCAGGGGGCGGTACTGAAGCTTTCTTT. It yields the protein CSVQLVPGGGTEAFF. Full variable domain (outside the CDR3, taken from reference TRBV29-1 and TRBJ1-1): SAVISQKPSRDICQRGTSLTIQCQVDSQVTMMFWYRQQPGQSLTLIATANQGSEATYESGFVIDKFPISRPNLTFSTLTVSNMSPEDSSIYLCSVQLVPGGGTEAFFGQGTRLTVV.

The chain couples TRBV18 to TRBJ1-2, with 8 bases lining up with TRBD1. Trimming removed 4 bases from V and 4 bases from J; junction bases left unmatched: 8. The V gene's germline CDR1 is KGHSH and CDR2 LQKENI. This CDR3 region has 15 residues. The CDR3 DNA reads as TGTGCCAGCTCACAAGGACAGGGTGAAACCTATGGCTACACCTTC. It specifies CASSQGQGETYGYTF.

The sample holds one count of this clone. The rearrangement uses TRBV7-8 and TRBJ1-5, with unresolved D. Per germline, CDR1 SGHVS and CDR2 FQNEAQ. V shed 1 base and J shed 0 bases, with 7 bases lying between them. This CDR3 region has 15 residues. The chain's CDR3 is CASSLGQISNQPQHF. Written as DNA, the CDR3 is TGTGCCAGCAGCTTAGGCCAGATTAGCAATCAGCCCCAGCATTTT. Together with reference TRBV7-8 and TRBJ1-5, the CDR3 gives the full variable domain: GAGVSQSPRYKVAKRGQDVALRCDPISGHVSLFWYQQALGQGPEFLTYFQNEAQLDKSGLPSDRFFAERPEGSVSTLKIQRTQQEDSAVYLCASSLGQISNQPQHFGDGTRLSIL.

The chain uses TRBV19 and TRBJ2-3; D is possibly TRBD1 (6 bases). Germline V gene lookup returns CDR1 LNHDA and CDR2 SQIVND (reference sequence). V shed 7 bases and J shed 0 bases, with 11 bases lying between them. CDR3 length equals 14 residues. This CDR3 is CASMGQISTDTQYF. Here the CDR3 DNA reads TGTGCCAGTATGGGACAAATTAGCACAGATACGCAGTATTTT.